Detailed here is one TCR beta chain. The CDR3 sequence is 15 residues long. The V end was cut by 0 bases, the J end by 2 bases, with 10 bases between. CDR1 is LNHNV and CDR2 is YYDKDF in the germline V gene (reference sequence). This record comes from a study of blood T cell repertoires in COVID-19. TCRdb's copy holds only in-frame clones and misses some; the assay was immunoSEQ multiplex PCR. Altogether 170,000 or so clones are present, about 90% being singletons, with the ten largest covering 6% to 7.5%. The chain couples TRBV15 to TRBJ1-1; D possibly corresponds to TRBD1 (6 bases). The sequence was collected from a woman in her fifties or sixties who had recovered from COVID-19. Sequencing input: PBMCs or T cells enriched from blood (not recorded which). The CDR3 nucleotides read TGTGCCACCAGCAGAGAACAGGGCGTTAACACTGAAGCTTTCTTT. It is translated as CATSREQGVNTEAFF.